The 29 T cell receptor beta chains listed next were all sequenced from one sample in a study of blood T cell repertoires in COVID-19. The repertoire was sequenced with immunoSEQ multiplex PCR; TCRdb's copy has only in-frame clones and lacks some. The sample has about 190,000 clones, approximately 80% seen once. Sample: peripheral blood. The receptors come from a woman between 50 and 59 years old with acute or convalescent COVID-19.

With respect to this clone: The same CDR3 arises from other DNA sequences in this sample as well. This chain links TRBV7-2 with TRBJ2-7; TRBD2 matches 8 bases. V shed 1 base, J shed 2 bases, and the junction held 4 bases outside the gene matches. CDR1 and CDR2 (germline): SGHTA, FQGNSA. The length of the CDR3 is 15 residues. The CDR3 region is CASSLELAGTYEQYF. In nucleotides, the CDR3 is TGTGCCAGCAGCTTAGAGCTAGCGGGCACCTACGAGCAGTACTTC.

The chain uses TRBV4-2 and TRBJ2-1; no firm D call. Trimming cost V 0 bases and J 0 bases, with 12 bases left between them. This CDR3 is built from 17 residues. Germline V lookup: CDR1 LGHNA, CDR2 YNFKEQ. CDR3 loop: CASSQDSASRSYNEQFF. The CDR3 DNA reads as TGTGCCAGCAGCCAAGATTCAGCGTCTCGCTCCTACAATGAGCAGTTCTTC.

This clone occurred a few times. The V call is TRBV7-2, the J call TRBJ2-7, with TRBD2 as a possible D gene (6 bases). The CDR3 spans 14 residues. Per the germline V gene, CDR1 is SGHTA and CDR2 is FQGNSA. Trimming shortened V by 0 bases and J by 6 bases, and 12 bases separated the two germline ends. This CDR3 is CASSLAGGSGEQYF. The CDR3, as DNA: TGTGCCAGCAGCTTAGCGGGAGGTTCGGGCGAGCAGTACTTC. Supplemented by reference TRBV7-2 and TRBJ2-7, the full variable domain reads GAGVSQSPSNKVTEKGKDVELRCDPISGHTALYWYRQSLGQGLEFLIYFQGNSAPDKSGLPSDRFSAERTGGSVSTLTIQRTQQEDSAVYLCASSLAGGSGEQYFGPGTRLTVT.

This clone was observed a single time. The gene calls are TRBV6-2 or TRBV6-3 and TRBJ2-5, with 8 bases lining up with TRBD2. Trimming cost V 5 bases and J 2 bases; bases outside gene matches: 10. The germline CDR1 and CDR2 sequences are MNHEY and SVGEGT. The length of the CDR3 is 16 residues. The CDR3 sequence: CASSPLLAEPQETQYF. CDR3 sequence (DNA): TGTGCCAGCAGTCCGCTACTAGCGGAGCCTCAAGAGACCCAGTACTTC.

The gene calls are TRBV5-1 and TRBJ2-1; the match to TRBD2 covers 13 bases. Germline V CDR1 and CDR2: SGHRS, YFSETQ. This CDR3 has 16 amino acids. V was pared by 0 bases and J by 4 bases, with 1 base of the junction left unmatched. CDR3 in amino acids: CASSLEGLAGYNEQFF. The CDR3 DNA follows: TGCGCCAGCAGCTTGGAGGGACTAGCGGGATACAATGAGCAGTTCTTC.

This chain connects TRBV6-5 to TRBJ1-1; TRBD1 might be the D (5 bases). The CDR3 has 13 amino acids. The V and J ends lost 7 bases and 4 bases respectively, with 13 bases between them. Germline CDR1 and CDR2: MNHEY and SVGAGI. The CDR3 bases are TGTGCCAGCATTCGGGGGTGGGGCACTGAAGCTTTCTTT. Amino acids: CASIRGWGTEAFF.

This clone has only one observation. The chain couples TRBV29-1 to TRBJ1-1; 9 bases are shared with TRBD1. CDR3 length: 11 amino acids. Looked up from germline, CDR1 is SQVTM and CDR2 is ANQGSEA. V lost 6 bases to trimming and J lost 5 bases; unmatched junction nucleotides: 1. CDR3 coding DNA: TGCAGCGTACAGGGGGCTACTGAAGCTTTCTTT. It specifies CSVQGATEAFF.

This clone has only one observation. The CDR3: CASSASTGVGETQYF. Here the CDR3 DNA reads TGTGCCAGCAGCGCGTCGACAGGGGTAGGGGAGACCCAGTACTTC. The chain employs TRBV9 and TRBJ2-5; 8 bases map to TRBD1. This CDR3 is built from 15 residues. Germline CDR1 and CDR2: SGDLS and YYNGEE. J gave up 5 bases and V 3 bases, and 9 bases lay outside the gene matches.

J is TRBJ1-6 and V is TRBV5-1; 11 positions match TRBD1. The CDR3 loop spans 15 amino acids. The V gene end was trimmed by 5 bases and the J gene end by 10 bases; junction bases not matched to a gene: 8. In germline, CDR1 is SGHRS, CDR2 YFSETQ. The CDR3 nucleotides read TGCGCCAGCAGACTTGGCGGGACAGGGGGATCACCCCTCCACTTT. Amino acid sequence: CASRLGGTGGSPLHF. Full variable domain (outside the CDR3, taken from reference TRBV5-1 and TRBJ1-6): KAGVTQTPRYLIKTRGQQVTLSCSPISGHRSVSWYQQTPGQGLQFLFEYFSETQRNKGNFPGRFSGRQFSNSRSEMNVSTLELGDSALYLCASRLGGTGGSPLHFGNGTRLTVT.

For the CDR3, the DNA is TGTGCCAGCAGCTGGGCGGAGGGCTTCGAGCAGTACTTC. Translated, it gives CASSWAEGFEQYF. The chain is built from TRBV11-3 and TRBJ2-7; tentatively, D is TRBD2 (6 bases). Germline V CDR1 and CDR2: SGHNT, YENEEA. With 4 bases removed from V and 6 bases from J, the gap between germline ends came to 13 bases. The CDR3 length is 13 residues.

This clone was observed a few times. The J gene is TRBJ2-1, the V gene TRBV2; a weak D match, TRBD1 (7 bases). The germline V and J ends were trimmed by 5 bases and 6 bases, with 17 bases remaining between them. The CDR3 is 15 amino acids. Germline V gene sequence: CDR1 SNHLY, CDR2 FYNNEI. The CDR3 loop reads CASSSRQGGLNEQFF. DNA of the CDR3: TGTGCCAGCAGTTCTAGGCAGGGGGGCCTCAATGAGCAGTTCTTC.

Only a few counts were recorded for this clone. A read error may account for a junction end that differs from germline. The rearrangement joins TRBV29-1 to TRBJ2-7; 9 bases align to TRBD2. CDR1 and CDR2 (germline): SQVTM, ANQGSEA. The CDR3 runs to 12 residues. This chain's CDR3 is CSVESPSGVGTF. In DNA form, the CDR3 reads TGCAGCGTTGAATCCCCTAGCGGGGTTGGTACCTTC.

The chain combines TRBV6-6 with TRBJ2-2; D is possibly TRBD1 (6 bases). The CDR3 length is 16 residues. Germline CDR1 and CDR2: MNHNY and SVGAGI (reference sequence). V lost 6 bases, J lost 3 bases, and 17 bases lay in between. CDR3: CASRRNRVGDTGELFF. In DNA form, the CDR3 reads TGTGCCAGCAGACGAAACAGGGTTGGGGACACCGGGGAGCTGTTTTTT.

This sequence joins TRBV5-1 and TRBJ1-1, with D perhaps TRBD1 (5 bases). From germline, CDR1 is SGHRS and CDR2 YFSETQ. There are 16 residues in the CDR3. The V end lost 4 bases, the J end lost 2 bases, and 18 bases lay between the germline ends. Here the CDR3 DNA reads TGCGCCAGCAGCCCGGCCATCGGTCAGGGTAACACTGAAGCTTTCTTT. Amino acids: CASSPAIGQGNTEAFF. The entire variable domain, with the rest obtained from reference TRBV5-1 and TRBJ1-1, is as follows: KAGVTQTPRYLIKTRGQQVTLSCSPISGHRSVSWYQQTPGQGLQFLFEYFSETQRNKGNFPGRFSGRQFSNSRSEMNVSTLELGDSALYLCASSPAIGQGNTEAFFGQGTRLTVV.

The rearrangement joins TRBV14 to TRBJ2-1; 10 nucleotides match TRBD2. The length of the CDR3 is 17 residues. The germline V gene encodes CDR1 SGHDN and CDR2 FVKESK. V trimming: 4 bases; J trimming: 8 bases; junction bases outside the gene matches: 14. The CDR3 DNA is TGTGCCAGCAGCCTGAAGCGGGGGGGCTCTCGGTTGGATGAGCAGTTCTTC. It yields the protein CASSLKRGGSRLDEQFF.

This clone was seen a handful of times. The genes are TRBV9 and TRBJ1-2; maybe TRBD1 (5 bases). The length of the CDR3 is 12 residues. Trimming took 5 bases from V and 4 from J, leaving 9 bases between them. The germline gives CDR1 SGDLS, CDR2 YYNGEE. The CDR3 loop is CASRTGVYGYTF. CDR3 DNA: TGTGCCAGCAGGACGGGGGTCTATGGCTACACCTTC.

This chain links TRBV10-1 with TRBJ1-3, with no clear D. The CDR3 loop spans 13 amino acids. Germline V gene lookup returns CDR1 WNHNN and CDR2 SYGVQD (reference sequence). V was shortened by 6 bases and J by 0 bases, with 6 bases between the two germline ends. The CDR3 nucleotides read TGCGCCAGCAGCCTGAGCTCTGGAAACACCATATATTTT. This translates into CASSLSSGNTIYF.

This clone came up a few times. V usage is TRBV19 and J usage is TRBJ2-7; D is possibly TRBD1 (5 bases). The germline gives CDR1 LNHDA, CDR2 SQIVND (reference sequence). The V and J ends lost 3 bases and 7 bases respectively, with 19 bases between them. This CDR3 region has 15 residues. DNA of the CDR3: TGTGCCAGTAGTATGAGGTCCAGCCAGGGTCGGGAGCAGTACTTC. Translating it yields CASSMRSSQGREQYF.

The genes are TRBV7-6 and TRBJ2-2, with 13 bases lining up with TRBD2. The CDR3 totals 17 residues. With V trimmed by 5 bases and J by 2 bases, 5 bases remained unmatched. Germline assignment: CDR1 SGHVS and CDR2 FNYEAQ. The CDR3 here is CASSMTSGGPNTGELFF. The CDR3 coding sequence is TGTGCCAGCAGCATGACTAGCGGGGGGCCCAACACCGGGGAGCTGTTTTTT.

The chain carries TRBV12-3 or TRBV12-4 and TRBJ1-3, with unresolved D. This CDR3 spans 13 amino acids. V lost 6 bases to trimming and J lost 0 bases, with 6 bases between them. CDR3 nucleotide sequence: TGTGCCAGCAGGCCGAGCTCTGGAAACACCATATATTTT. It is translated as CASRPSSGNTIYF.

V is TRBV5-6 and J is TRBJ1-1, with 7 bases that match TRBD1. The V gene's germline CDR1 is SGHDT and CDR2 YYEEEE. The CDR3 runs to 13 residues. The V segment lost 5 bases and the J segment 9 bases; nucleotides outside the gene matches: 10. The CDR3 is CASSPTGVRKAFF. The CDR3 DNA follows: TGTGCCAGCAGTCCCACAGGGGTGAGGAAAGCTTTCTTT. Drawing the rest from reference TRBV5-6 and TRBJ1-1, the complete variable domain is DAGVTQSPTHLIKTRGQQVTLRCSPKSGHDTVSWYQQALGQGPQFIFQYYEEEERQRGNFPDRFSGHQFPNYSSELNVNALLLGDSALYLCASSPTGVRKAFFGQGTRLTVV.

This chain joins TRBV12-3 or TRBV12-4 and TRBJ1-2; D is possibly TRBD1 (6 bases). V was clipped by 7 bases and J by 8 bases, with 17 bases between them. The CDR3 contains 13 residues. The CDR3 DNA is TGTGCCAGCAACTTCGGGCAGGGGAGCGGCTACACCTTC. Translation gives CASNFGQGSGYTF.

The chain couples TRBV11-2 to TRBJ1-2, with 8 bases fitting TRBD1. The V and J ends lost 1 base and 2 bases, in that order; junction bases with no gene match: 3. Germline assignment: CDR1 SGHAT and CDR2 FQNNGV. This CDR3 region has 15 residues. Written as DNA, the CDR3 is TGTGCCAGCAGCTTAGTGCAGGGGGCGAACTATGGCTACACCTTC. Translation: CASSLVQGANYGYTF.

The chain links TRBV3-1 (or the pseudogene TRBV3-2) to TRBJ1-5, with D possibly TRBD1 on 5 matching bases. Germline CDR1 and CDR2: LGHDT and YNNKEL (reference sequence). This CDR3 has 15 amino acids. V lost 3 bases and J 2 bases, leaving 11 bases between the germline ends. This chain's CDR3 is CASSHSGSGNQPQHF. DNA for the CDR3: TGTGCCAGCAGCCATTCAGGGTCAGGCAATCAGCCCCAGCATTTT.

The rearrangement uses TRBV27 and TRBJ2-2; D remains unclear. V shed 3 bases and J shed 3 bases, with 5 bases lying between them. The CDR3 is made up of 13 amino acids. Germline CDR1 is MNHEY and CDR2 is SMNVEV (reference sequence). Here the CDR3 reads CASSFRDTGELFF. CDR3 nucleotides: TGTGCCAGCAGTTTTAGAGACACCGGGGAGCTGTTTTTT.

To note about this clone: The same CDR3 also results from other DNA sequences found in this sample. The rearrangement links TRBV7-2 to TRBJ1-1; weak D call: TRBD1 (5 bases). Deletions cut 5 bases from V and 1 base from J, with 11 bases between. The length of the CDR3 is 14 residues. CDR1 and CDR2 (germline): SGHTA, FQGNSA. CDR3 coding DNA: TGTGCCAGCAGCCCCCAAGGACAGAACACTGAAGCTTTCTTT. Translation: CASSPQGQNTEAFF.

The chain uses TRBV4-1 and TRBJ2-1; 8 positions match TRBD2. The J segment lost 9 bases and the V segment lost 2 bases, leaving 12 bases of the junction unmatched. The CDR3 has 16 residues. From germline, CDR1 is MGHRA and CDR2 YSYEKL. Here the CDR3 reads CASSQRVAGPYGEQFF. DNA of the CDR3: TGCGCCAGCAGCCAAAGGGTAGCGGGGCCCTACGGTGAGCAGTTCTTC.

The chain couples TRBV29-1 to TRBJ2-3; TRBD2 aligns across 7 bases. The germline CDR1 and CDR2 sequences are SQVTM and ANQGSEA. This CDR3 has 14 residues. After removal of 7 bases from V and 4 bases from J, the junction contained 11 bases not matched to a gene. The CDR3 DNA reads as TGCAGCGCGGGAGGTAGGATTCGGGCAGATACGCAGTATTTT. Protein sequence: CSAGGRIRADTQYF.

The chain combines TRBV29-1 with TRBJ2-3; D might be TRBD1 (6 bases). The CDR3 is made up of 15 amino acids. Trimming took 2 bases from V and 1 from J, leaving 13 bases between them. Germline V gene data show CDR1 as SQVTM and CDR2 as ANQGSEA. The CDR3 DNA reads as TGCAGCGTTGAAAGGGCAGGGGATGGCACAGATACGCAGTATTTT. Translated, it gives CSVERAGDGTDTQYF.